This entry features one T cell receptor (beta chain) sequence. The target antigen is unknown. The germline CDR1 and CDR2 sequences are SEHNR and FQNEAQ (reference sequence). J lost 0 bases, V lost 3 bases, and 1 base had no gene match. The CDR3 length is 14 residues. This PCR relied on a set of 60 Vbeta primers and 13 Jbeta primers. Profiled with immunoSEQ multiplex PCR; TCRdb holds only in-frame clones, not every one. This table holds 150,000 to 200,000 clones, about 80% found once. The sample originates from a study of cytomegalovirus exposure and HLA in healthy donors. Study at large: An analysis done earlier identified roughly 120 million unique TCR beta sequences from approximately 200 million T cells. Of the donors genotyped, about 410 in all, about 81% fell in the Caucasian-associated ancestry cluster.

Study findings and constraints: In a later analysis, HLA-associated beta chains showed higher expansion and lower generation probabilities than comparable chains. When analyzed later, the rates of TCR association showed variation by HLA locus, with DRB1 the most and HLA-C the fewest.

The receptor was isolated from a young woman in good health and CMV-seropositive. The V gene is TRBV7-9, the J gene TRBJ2-7, with 8 bases lining up with TRBD1. Material for sequencing was PBMCs. The CDR3 sequence is CASSFGQGSYEQYF. CDR3 sequence (DNA): TGTGCCAGCAGCTTTGGACAGGGCTCCTACGAGCAGTACTTC.